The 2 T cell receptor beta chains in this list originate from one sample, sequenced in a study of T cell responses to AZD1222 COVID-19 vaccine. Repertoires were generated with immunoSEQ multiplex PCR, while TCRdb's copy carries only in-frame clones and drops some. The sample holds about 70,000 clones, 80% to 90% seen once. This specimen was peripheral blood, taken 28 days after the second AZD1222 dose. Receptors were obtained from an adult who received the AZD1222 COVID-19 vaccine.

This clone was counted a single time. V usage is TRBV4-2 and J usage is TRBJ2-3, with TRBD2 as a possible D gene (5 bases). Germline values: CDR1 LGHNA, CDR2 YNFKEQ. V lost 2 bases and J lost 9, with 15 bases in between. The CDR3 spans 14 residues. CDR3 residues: CASSQSGVSGTQYF. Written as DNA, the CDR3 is TGTGCCAGCAGCCAAAGCGGAGTCTCTGGCACGCAGTATTTT.

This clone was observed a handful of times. This CDR3 is CASSRGTDTQYF. CDR3 nucleotide sequence: TGTGCCAGCAGCCGAGGGACAGATACGCAGTATTTT. The J gene is TRBJ2-3, the V gene TRBV12-3 or TRBV12-4; D perhaps matches TRBD2 (5 bases). CDR3 length: 12 amino acids. Trimming took 6 bases from V and 3 from J, leaving 7 bases between them.